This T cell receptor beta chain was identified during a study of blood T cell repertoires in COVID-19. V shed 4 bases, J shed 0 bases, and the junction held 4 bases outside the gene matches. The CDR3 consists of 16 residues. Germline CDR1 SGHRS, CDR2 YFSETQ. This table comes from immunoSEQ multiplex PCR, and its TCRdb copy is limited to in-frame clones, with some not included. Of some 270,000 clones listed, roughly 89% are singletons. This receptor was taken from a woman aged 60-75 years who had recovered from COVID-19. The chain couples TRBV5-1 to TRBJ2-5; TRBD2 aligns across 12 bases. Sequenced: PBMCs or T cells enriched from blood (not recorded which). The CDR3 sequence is CASSLGTSGHQETQYF. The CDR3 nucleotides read TGCGCCAGCAGCCTTGGGACTAGCGGGCACCAAGAGACCCAGTACTTC.